Listed below are T cell receptor beta chains from one sample, sequenced in a study of CD8+ T cells in alopecia areata. Libraries were prepared by immunoSEQ multiplex PCR; TCRdb keeps only in-frame clonotypes and omits some of them. This table holds about 140,000 clones, 70% to 90% found once. Sample: CD8+ T cells sorted from blood, taken at week 4, from a patient treated with tofacitinib. The receptors were gathered from a human donor with alopecia areata. Both conserved end residues are part of each CDR3. Fields, in order: J gene, V gene, clone size, D gene, CDR3 protein, CDR3 DNA. A D gene is named only where the DNA matches it firmly. The size field is filled for only some rows; it gives once, few, many or a size class.

TRBJ2-3 TRBV13 NA NA CASSPPTAEQRSSTDTQYF TGTGCCAGCAGCCCCCCAACAGCGGAACAAAGAAGTAGCACAGATACGCAGTATTTT
TRBJ1-5 TRBV27 NA TRBD1 CASSPFGTVNQPQHF TGTGCCAGCAGTCCATTCGGGACAGTAAATCAGCCCCAGCATTTT
TRBJ1-2 TRBV29-1 NA NA CSVVGDFYGYTF TGCAGCGTTGTCGGAGACTTCTATGGCTACACCTTC
TRBJ2-1 TRBV4-1 NA NA CAAPGLFSYNEQFF TGCGCCGCTCCTGGACTATTCTCCTACAATGAGCAGTTCTTC
TRBJ2-7 TRBV29-1 NA NA CSVEEIEGEQYF TGCAGCGTTGAAGAGATCGAAGGAGAGCAGTACTTC
TRBJ1-1 TRBV2 NA NA CASISRTEAFF TGTGCCAGCATTTCTAGGACTGAAGCTTTCTTT
TRBJ2-7 TRBV30 NA NA CAWSVDNNYEQYF TGTGCCTGGAGCGTTGACAATAACTACGAGCAGTACTTC
TRBJ2-2 TRBV13 NA TRBD2 CASSSRQAGEDTGELFF TGTGCCAGCAGCTCCCGCCAAGCGGGAGAGGACACCGGGGAGCTGTTTTTT
TRBJ1-1 TRBV30 NA TRBD1 CAWSHYRGEAFF TGTGCCTGGAGTCACTACAGGGGTGAAGCTTTCTTT
TRBJ2-7 TRBV30 NA NA CAWSASYEQYF TGTGCCTGGAGTGCATCATACGAGCAGTACTTC
TRBJ2-6 TRBV29-1 NA TRBD2 CSVEGAGGEGRGANVLTF TGCAGCGTTGAAGGGGCCGGTGGGGAGGGACGAGGGGCCAACGTCCTGACTTTC
TRBJ2-4 TRBV7-8 NA NA CASTPKPSATKNIQYF TGTGCCAGCACCCCGAAGCCCTCAGCTACCAAAAACATTCAGTACTTC
TRBJ1-1 TRBV30 once TRBD1 CAWSRAGGVEAFF TGTGCCTGGAGTAGGGCAGGGGGGGTTGAAGCTTTCTTT
TRBJ2-7 TRBV11-2 few TRBD2 CASSQTTSGPAYEQYF TGTGCCAGCAGCCAAACGACTAGCGGGCCTGCCTACGAGCAGTACTTC
TRBJ2-1 TRBV11-2 NA NA CASSLHRDSHYNEQFF TGTGCCAGCAGCCTTCACCGGGACTCCCACTACAATGAGCAGTTCTTC
TRBJ2-7 TRBV6-5 NA NA CASSYDQGEGDYEQYF TGTGCCAGCAGTTACGATCAGGGGGAGGGGGACTACGAGCAGTACTTC
TRBJ1-1 TRBV5-4 NA NA CASSLWRTEAFF TGTGCCAGCAGCTTGTGGCGCACTGAAGCTTTCTTT
TRBJ2-6 TRBV5-1 NA NA CASSGESGANVLTF TGCGCCAGCAGTGGGGAATCTGGGGCCAACGTCCTGACTTTC
TRBJ2-5 TRBV27 NA TRBD2 CASSWLAGGAETQYF TGTGCCAGCAGTTGGCTAGCGGGAGGGGCGGAGACCCAGTACTTC
TRBJ2-1 TRBV7-9 NA NA CASSLAQDNEQFF TGTGCCAGCAGCTTAGCGCAGGACAATGAGCAGTTCTTC
TRBJ2-5 TRBV7-9 NA NA CASSFSTGQETQYF TGTGCCAGCAGCTTCTCGACAGGCCAAGAGACCCAGTACTTC
TRBJ2-6 TRBV9 NA NA CASSEYSSGANVLTF TGTGCCAGCAGCGAGTACAGCTCTGGGGCCAACGTCCTGACTTTC
TRBJ1-3 TRBV4-1 NA NA CASSQEKGPGNTIYF TGCGCCAGCAGCCAAGAGAAGGGGCCTGGAAACACCATATATTTT
TRBJ1-6 TRBV6-5 NA NA CASSYGNNSPLHF TGTGCCAGCAGTTATGGAAACAATTCACCCCTCCACTTT
TRBJ2-4 TRBV7-9 NA NA CASSSPRQVYIQYF TGTGCCAGCAGCTCGCCGAGACAGGTTTACATTCAGTACTTC
TRBJ1-1 TRBV27 NA NA CASSSIMNTEAFF TGTGCCAGCTCCTCCATCATGAACACTGAAGCTTTCTTT
TRBJ2-1 TRBV7-9 NA NA CASSHFNEQFF TGTGCCAGCAGCCATTTCAATGAGCAGTTCTTC
TRBJ1-5 TRBV4-1 NA TRBD1 CASSHLTGTGIQPQHF TGCGCCAGCAGCCATCTCACCGGGACAGGGATTCAGCCCCAGCATTTT
TRBJ2-1 TRBV29-1 NA TRBD2 CSVLAGGPWNEQFF TGCAGCGTCTTAGCGGGAGGGCCGTGGAATGAGCAGTTCTTC
TRBJ2-3 TRBV13 NA TRBD1 CASSHAGTGIEDTQYF TGTGCCAGCAGCCACGCTGGGACAGGGATAGAGGATACGCAGTATTTT
TRBJ1-1 TRBV4-1 NA NA CASSQVGSNTEAFF TGCGCCAGCAGCCAAGTCGGCTCGAACACTGAAGCTTTCTTT
TRBJ1-2 TRBV11-2 NA NA CASSPPGNPGYGYTF TGTGCCAGCAGCCCCCCAGGAAATCCCGGGTATGGCTACACCTTC
TRBJ2-2 TRBV5-4 NA TRBD2 CASHWRGTGELFF TGTGCCAGTCATTGGCGGGGGACCGGGGAGCTGTTTTTT
TRBJ2-2 TRBV5-1 NA TRBD2 CASSPGDLAGSDGELFF TGCGCCAGCAGCCCCGGTGATCTAGCGGGATCCGACGGGGAGCTGTTTTTT
TRBJ2-7 TRBV9 NA NA CASSTTERSYEQYF TGTGCCAGCAGCACGACGGAACGGAGCTACGAGCAGTACTTC
TRBJ2-3 TRBV7-8 NA NA CASSPLWSGTDTQYF TGTGCCAGCAGCCCTCTCTGGAGCGGAACAGATACGCAGTATTTT
TRBJ2-1 TRBV29-1 few NA CSVEAPGASSYNEQFF TGCAGCGTTGAAGCCCCAGGGGCCAGCTCCTACAATGAGCAGTTCTTC
TRBJ2-1 TRBV5-1 NA NA CASRFEGNEQFF TGCGCCAGCAGGTTTGAAGGGAATGAGCAGTTCTTC
TRBJ1-5 TRBV6-6 NA TRBD1 CASAGQGYDQPQHF TGTGCCAGCGCGGGACAGGGTTATGATCAGCCCCAGCATTTT
TRBJ1-5 TRBV5-1 NA NA CASSPVPGSNQPQHF TGCGCCAGCAGCCCCGTTCCGGGGAGCAATCAGCCCCAGCATTTT
TRBJ2-3 TRBV29-1 NA NA CSVGSGRGSTDTQYF TGCAGCGTGGGGAGCGGACGGGGGAGCACAGATACGCAGTATTTT
TRBJ2-7 TRBV7-3 NA NA CASSLYEGYEQYF TGTGCCAGCAGCTTATACGAAGGTTACGAGCAGTACTTC
TRBJ2-7 TRBV29-1 NA NA CSVEGLGAEQYF TGCAGCGTTGAAGGGTTAGGGGCCGAGCAGTACTTC
TRBJ2-1 TRBV29-1 NA NA CSVDGGLVNNEQFF TGCAGCGTTGACGGGGGGCTGGTTAACAATGAGCAGTTCTTC
TRBJ2-1 TRBV7-9 NA TRBD2 CASRSRDGGSREQFF TGTGCCAGCCGAAGCCGGGACGGGGGGTCGAGGGAGCAGTTCTTC
TRBJ2-3 TRBV29-1 NA NA CSVEGWAARADTQYF TGCAGCGTTGAGGGCTGGGCCGCGAGGGCAGATACGCAGTATTTT
TRBJ2-1 TRBV7-6 NA TRBD1 CASSVDQGAYNEQFF TGTGCCAGCAGCGTAGACCAGGGGGCCTACAATGAGCAGTTCTTC
TRBJ2-7 TRBV6-4 NA TRBD2 CASSDFGGVQYF TGTGCCAGCAGTGACTTTGGGGGGGTGCAGTACTTC
TRBJ2-7 TRBV21-1 NA NA CASSNCGTSGRPYEQYF TGTGCCAGCAGCAACTGTGGGACATCGGGCCGACCCTACGAGCAGTACTTC
TRBJ2-6 TRBV19 NA NA CATAGANVLTF TGTGCCACTGCCGGGGCCAACGTCCTGACTTTC
TRBJ1-1 TRBV11-2 NA NA CASSDGQFPNTEAFF TGTGCCAGCAGCGACGGACAGTTTCCTAACACTGAAGCTTTCTTT
TRBJ2-5 TRBV7-9 NA NA CASTPPAHQETQYF TGTGCCAGCACCCCCCCGGCCCATCAAGAGACCCAGTACTTC
TRBJ2-6 TRBV29-1 few NA CSVNLPTARLSSGANVLTF TGCAGCGTGAACCTTCCGACAGCAAGACTAAGCTCTGGGGCCAACGTCCTGACTTTC
TRBJ2-3 TRBV5-1 NA TRBD2 CASSLGLAETSYPDTQYF TGCGCCAGCAGCCTGGGACTAGCGGAAACGTCGTACCCAGATACGCAGTATTTT
TRBJ2-7 TRBV27 NA TRBD1 CASSLEGTGEFYEQYF TGTGCCAGCAGTTTAGAAGGGACAGGGGAATTCTACGAGCAGTACTTC
TRBJ2-7 TRBV5-1 once NA CASSLTGNEQYF TGCGCCAGCAGCCTGACGGGAAACGAGCAGTACTTC
TRBJ2-7 TRBV7-9 once NA CASSGGGESEQYF TGTGCCAGCAGCGGGGGGGGCGAGTCCGAGCAGTACTTC
TRBJ2-1 TRBV29-1 NA TRBD1 CSVIRSGQGRVYNEQFF TGCAGCGTAATACGCTCCGGACAGGGGAGGGTATACAATGAGCAGTTCTTC
TRBJ1-5 TRBV7-6 NA NA CASSFGTPPNQPQHF TGTGCCAGCAGCTTCGGGACTCCCCCCAATCAGCCCCAGCATTTT